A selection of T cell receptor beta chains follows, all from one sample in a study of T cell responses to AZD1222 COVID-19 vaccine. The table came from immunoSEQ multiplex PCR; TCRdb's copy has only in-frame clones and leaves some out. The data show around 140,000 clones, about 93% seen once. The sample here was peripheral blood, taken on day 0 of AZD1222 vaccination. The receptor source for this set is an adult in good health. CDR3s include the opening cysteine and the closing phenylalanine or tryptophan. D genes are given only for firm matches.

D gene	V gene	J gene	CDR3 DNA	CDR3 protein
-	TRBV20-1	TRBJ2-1	TGCAGTGCTAGTCTAAGCCCTCTAGCTGTTGAGCAGTTCTTC	CSASLSPLAVEQFF
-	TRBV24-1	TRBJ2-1	TGTGCCACCAGTGATTGGACCGGTGGATCCTACAATGAGCAGTTCTTC	CATSDWTGGSYNEQFF
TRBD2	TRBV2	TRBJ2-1	TGTGCCAGCAGTGAAAAGCGGGACGGCGGGAATGAGCAGTTCTTC	CASSEKRDGGNEQFF
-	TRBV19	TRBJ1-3	TGTGCCAGCAACCGATTTCAGAGCTCTGGAAACACCATATATTTT	CASNRFQSSGNTIYF
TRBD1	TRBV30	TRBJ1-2	TGTGCCTCCGCCCGGCCAGGGGGCGCGAGTGGCTACACCTTC	CASARPGGASGYTF
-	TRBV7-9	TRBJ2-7	TGTGCCAGCAGCTTAGCTCCCTGGAGGGCTAGCTACGAGCAGTACTTC	CASSLAPWRASYEQYF
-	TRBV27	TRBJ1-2	TGTGCCAGCAGAGCTAACTATGGCTACACCTTC	CASRANYGYTF
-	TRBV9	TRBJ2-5	TGTGCCAGCAGCCAAGTGGGAGAGACCCAGTACTTC	CASSQVGETQYF
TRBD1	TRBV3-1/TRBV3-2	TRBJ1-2	TGTGCCAGCTCCCAAAGGGGGCTTTGGAATGGCTACACCTTC	CASSQRGLWNGYTF
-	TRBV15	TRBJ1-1	TGTGCCACCAGCAGAGATGGGGGAAGGCAGAACACTGAAGCTTTCTTT	CATSRDGGRQNTEAFF